This T cell receptor (beta chain) was profiled in a study of cytomegalovirus exposure and HLA in healthy donors. For the study at large: Some 80 million unique TCR sequences came from HLA-typed donors in an early release.

There are 14 residues in the CDR3. Germline V lookup: CDR1 SGHKS, CDR2 YYEKEE (reference sequence). Trimming at V came to 4 bases and at J to 9 bases, leaving 10 bases not matched to a gene. For this clone: The antigen is undetermined.

Amplification used 60 Vbeta primers and 13 Jbeta primers. TCRdb keeps only in-frame clones here, not all; method: immunoSEQ multiplex PCR. The sample includes roughly 140,000 clones, roughly four fifths of them seen just once. Regarding the study as a whole: There were some V segments, including TRBV6-2 and TRBV6-3, excluded as indistinguishable. One later analysis reportedly identified an Asian-associated ancestry cluster that showed fewer N-insertions than the approximately 700-donor mean.

The sequenced material came from PBMCs. This chain joins TRBV5-5 and TRBJ2-1, with 7 bases lining up with TRBD1. The sequence was collected from a woman in her sixties or seventies in good health and CMV-seropositive. The CDR3 spells CASSLRQGRGEQFF. The CDR3 DNA reads as TGTGCCAGCAGCCTAAGACAGGGTAGGGGTGAGCAGTTCTTC.